The source of this T cell receptor (beta chain) is a study of T cell responses to AZD1222 COVID-19 vaccine. About this clone itself: Antigen unknown.

Profiling relied on immunoSEQ multiplex PCR, and the TCRdb table lists in-frame clones only, not all of them. The sample includes 140,000 or so clones, 85% to 90% of them seen just once. General study results and limits: Seropositive at baseline were only a handful of AZD1222 recipients. The study found Spike-specific TCR breadth and depth rose after two AZD1222 doses.

This CDR3 spans 17 amino acids. From germline, CDR1 is SGDLS and CDR2 YYNGEE. V lost 0 bases to trimming and J lost 4 bases; unmatched junction nucleotides: 2. The sequence came from an adult in good health. The sample in question was peripheral blood, obtained on day 0 of AZD1222 vaccination. The V and J genes are TRBV9 and TRBJ2-2, with 14 bases identical to TRBD2. DNA of the CDR3: TGTGCCAGCAGCGTAGAAGGGACTAGCGGGAGCACCGGGGAGCTGTTTTTT. Its translation: CASSVEGTSGSTGELFF.